This entry lists 16 T cell receptor beta chains sequenced from one sample in a study of blood T cell repertoires in COVID-19. Clones were read by immunoSEQ multiplex PCR, and TCRdb kept only the in-frame ones, dropping some. The sample shows about 140,000 clones, 80% to 85% of them seen only once. Sequencing input: peripheral blood. These receptors were taken from a woman aged 55-69 years with acute or convalescent COVID-19.

V usage is TRBV9 and J usage is TRBJ2-1, with D perhaps TRBD2 (5 bases). The CDR3 has 14 amino acids. In germline, CDR1 is SGDLS, CDR2 YYNGEE. V lost 0 bases and J lost 4, with 8 bases in between. The CDR3 bases are TGTGCCAGCAGCGTAGGGGAGACTTACAATGAGCAGTTCTTC. It specifies CASSVGETYNEQFF.

This clone came up a few times. The rearrangement joins TRBV10-2 to TRBJ2-3, with TRBD2 matching over 14 bases. The CDR3 consists of 15 residues. Germline CDR1 WSHSY, CDR2 SAAADI. After removal of 9 bases from V and 3 bases from J, the junction contained 5 bases not matched to a gene. The CDR3 reads CASMGLAGATDTQYF. The DNA for the CDR3 is TGCGCCAGTATGGGACTAGCGGGAGCAACAGATACGCAGTATTTT.

The chain links TRBV28 to TRBJ1-1; possibly TRBD1 for D (6 bases). The CDR3 covers 14 residues. V was clipped by 6 bases and J by 6 bases, with 17 bases between them. Germline V gene sequence: CDR1 MDHEN, CDR2 SYDVKM. The CDR3 coding sequence is TGTGCCAGCAGACCGGCGGGGGCTGGTTCTGAAGCTTTCTTT. This encodes CASRPAGAGSEAFF.

The V call is TRBV28, the J call TRBJ2-2, with D perhaps matching TRBD2 (7 bases). Deletions cut 8 bases from V and 6 bases from J, with 13 bases between. CDR1 and CDR2 from the germline V gene are MDHEN and SYDVKM. There are 13 residues in the CDR3. The chain's CDR3 is CASRQGRAGELFF. CDR3 sequence (DNA): TGTGCCAGCCGGCAGGGGAGGGCCGGGGAGCTGTTTTTT.

The V call is TRBV7-2, the J call TRBJ2-4; no definite D call. The CDR3 has 14 amino acids. Looked up from germline, CDR1 is SGHTA and CDR2 is FQGNSA. The V end lost 0 bases, the J end lost 9 bases, and 12 bases lay between the germline ends. The chain's CDR3 is CASSLAFPTGIQYF. The CDR3 region has the DNA TGTGCCAGCAGCTTAGCGTTCCCGACTGGCATTCAGTACTTC.

The table lists this clone with a few counts. The chain joins TRBV28 to TRBJ2-2; D is possibly TRBD1 (5 bases). The germline CDR1 and CDR2 sequences are MDHEN and SYDVKM. This CDR3 spans 13 amino acids. The V end was cut by 7 bases, the J end by 4 bases, with 10 bases between. The CDR3 is CASIQGGTGELFF. CDR3 in DNA: TGTGCCAGCATCCAGGGTGGCACCGGGGAGCTGTTTTTT.

The gene calls are TRBV7-9 and TRBJ1-2; D is perhaps TRBD1 (6 bases). CDR3 length equals 14 residues. The ends were cut back, 1 base at V and 4 bases at J, with 10 bases in the middle. CDR1 SEHNR and CDR2 FQNEAQ come from the germline V gene (reference sequence). CDR3 coding DNA: TGTGCCAGCAGCTTAGACGGGGGGCGCTATGGCTACACCTTC. Translated: CASSLDGGRYGYTF.

The CDR3: CASSDVPLAGSGETQYF. Written as DNA, the CDR3 is TGTGCCAGCAGTGATGTTCCGCTAGCGGGGTCCGGGGAGACCCAGTACTTC. The chain is built from TRBV2 and TRBJ2-5; 9 bases are shared with TRBD2. Trimming cost V 3 bases and J 5 bases; bases outside gene matches: 13. CDR3 length equals 17 residues. Germline CDR1 reads SNHLY; CDR2 reads FYNNEI.

Only a few counts were recorded for this clone. This chain connects TRBV7-9 to TRBJ2-3, with D maybe TRBD2 (6 bases). Germline-derived CDR1 and CDR2 are SEHNR and FQNEAQ (reference sequence). The CDR3 length is 17 residues. Trimming stripped 1 base from V and 3 bases from J, with 17 bases between. CDR3 sequence: CASSLGRWAGKTDTQYF. CDR3 DNA: TGTGCCAGCAGCTTAGGACGATGGGCGGGAAAGACAGATACGCAGTATTTT.

V is TRBV29-1 and J is TRBJ1-2; D uncertain. The CDR3 extends over 11 amino acids. Germline V gene sequence: CDR1 SQVTM, CDR2 ANQGSEA. Trimming shortened V by 5 bases and J by 5 bases, and 9 bases separated the two germline ends. The CDR3 spells CSVLTSYGYTF. The CDR3 nucleotides are TGCAGCGTTCTGACATCGTATGGCTACACCTTC.

The gene calls are TRBV28 and TRBJ1-1, with no clear D. There are 12 residues in the CDR3. In germline, CDR1 is MDHEN, CDR2 SYDVKM. Trimming stripped 8 bases from V and 11 bases from J, with 18 bases between. In nucleotides, the CDR3 is TGTGCCAGCTTAACCGGGGTTGAGGGTGCTTTCTTT. Translating gives CASLTGVEGAFF.

The chain combines TRBV5-1 with TRBJ2-3, with D perhaps matching TRBD1 (5 bases). The CDR3 is 11 residues long. V lost 6 bases to trimming and J lost 11 bases, with 13 bases between them. In germline, CDR1 is SGHRS, CDR2 YFSETQ. The CDR3, as DNA: TGCGCCAGCACAGACAGCTGGTTGCAGTATTTT. Its protein product is CASTDSWLQYF. Filled out from reference TRBV5-1 and TRBJ2-3, the complete variable domain reads KAGVTQTPRYLIKTRGQQVTLSCSPISGHRSVSWYQQTPGQGLQFLFEYFSETQRNKGNFPGRFSGRQFSNSRSEMNVSTLELGDSALYLCASTDSWLQYFGPGTRLTVL.

Only one count was recorded for this clone. V and J are TRBV23-1 and TRBJ2-3, with TRBD2 matching 9 bases. TRBV23-1 is an ORF; its function is uncertain. The CDR3 runs to 16 residues. V lost 3 bases and J lost 3; bases outside the gene matches: 7. The CDR3 region is CASSHNSGRVTDTQYF. The CDR3 bases are TGCGCCAGCAGTCACAATAGCGGGAGAGTTACAGATACGCAGTATTTT.

This clone is a singleton in its sample. The V and J genes are TRBV6-5 and TRBJ1-2; 9 positions match TRBD1. Germline CDR1 reads MNHEY; CDR2 reads SVGAGI. CDR3 length: 13 residues. Germline trimming cut 6 bases from V and 7 bases from J; bases unmatched to any gene: 6. This chain's CDR3 is CASRPQGARGYTF. In DNA, the CDR3 is TGTGCCAGCAGACCACAGGGGGCGCGTGGCTACACCTTC.

The chain joins TRBV30 to TRBJ2-3; D perhaps matches TRBD1 (6 bases). The V and J ends lost 3 bases and 2 bases respectively, with 18 bases between them. The CDR3 is 16 amino acids. Per the germline V gene, CDR1 is GTSNPN and CDR2 is SVGIG (reference sequence). The CDR3 DNA is TGTGCCTGGAGAGGGGGATACCTAACACACACAGATACGCAGTATTTT. Residues: CAWRGGYLTHTDTQYF. Full variable domain (remainder filled in from reference TRBV30 and TRBJ2-3): SQTIHQWPATLVQPVGSPLSLECTVEGTSNPNLYWYRQAAGRGLQLLFYSVGIGQISSEVPQNLSASRPQDRQFILSSKKLLLSDSGFYLCAWRGGYLTHTDTQYFGPGTRLTVL.

The genes are TRBV7-2 and TRBJ1-2; TRBD1 agrees at 7 bases. Losses at the gene ends were 5 bases for V and 8 bases for J; bases not matched to a gene: 8. CDR1 is SGHTA and CDR2 is FQGNSA in the germline V gene. The CDR3 is 13 amino acids. The CDR3 region is CASSLGQARGYTF. The CDR3 DNA follows: TGTGCCAGCAGCCTAGGACAGGCGCGGGGCTACACCTTC.